These T cell receptor beta chains were read from a single sample in a study of PD-1 blockade in classical Hodgkin lymphoma. This table comes from immunoSEQ multiplex PCR, and its TCRdb copy is limited to in-frame clones, with some not included. The sample contains 20,000 to 25,000 clones, around three quarters of which appear only once. Specimen: peripheral blood mononuclear cells (PBMCs), collected before the second cycle of nivolumab. Receptors originate from a human donor with classical Hodgkin lymphoma. Each CDR3 is given with its conserved first and last residue. Fields, in order: V gene, J gene, clone size, D gene, CDR3 protein, CDR3 DNA. The D gene is left open where the match is weak. Size values are once, few and many counts, or a class for expanded clones, and some rows have none.

TRBV18	TRBJ2-7	once	NA	CASSPREDSYEQYF	TGTGCCAGCTCACCACGTGAGGACTCCTACGAGCAGTACTTC
TRBV7-7	TRBJ2-1	NA	TRBD2	CASSSRSGSGNEQFF	TGTGCTAGCAGCTCCAGAAGCGGGAGCGGGAATGAGCAGTTCTTC
TRBV19	TRBJ1-1	NA	NA	CASSMSTGLNTEAFF	TGTGCCAGTAGTATGTCTACGGGGCTTAACACTGAAGCTTTCTTT
TRBV19	TRBJ2-5	NA	NA	CASRGGQETQYF	TGTGCCAGTAGGGGGGGACAAGAGACCCAGTACTTC
TRBV19	TRBJ1-2	once	NA	CASTAQGIHYGYTF	TGTGCCAGTACAGCTCAGGGGATCCACTATGGCTACACCTTC
TRBV15	TRBJ2-3	NA	NA	CATSREQIGTLTDTQYF	TGTGCCACCAGCCGAGAGCAGATCGGCACCCTCACAGATACGCAGTATTTT
TRBV2	TRBJ1-2	once	NA	CASSEVGSDLGYTF	TGTGCCAGCAGTGAAGTGGGGTCGGATCTGGGCTACACCTTC
TRBV19	TRBJ2-7	NA	NA	CASSIGQGYEQYF	TGTGCCAGTAGTATTGGGCAGGGTTACGAGCAGTACTTC
TRBV2	TRBJ2-1	once	NA	CASGPGNEQFF	TGTGCCAGCGGCCCAGGCAATGAGCAGTTCTTC
TRBV18	TRBJ2-1	NA	TRBD2	CASSLRTSGSNEQFF	TGTGCCAGCTCTCTACGGACTAGCGGGAGTAATGAGCAGTTCTTC
TRBV4-2	TRBJ2-1	NA	TRBD2	CASSQAEGGPNEQFF	TGTGCCAGCAGCCAAGCGGAGGGAGGGCCGAATGAGCAGTTCTTC
TRBV29-1	TRBJ2-1	NA	TRBD1	CSARQGLGYNEQFF	TGCAGCGCCAGACAGGGTTTGGGATACAATGAGCAGTTCTTC
TRBV5-1	TRBJ1-2	few	NA	CASRPEGGGYGYTF	TGCGCCAGCAGGCCCGAGGGGGGAGGCTATGGCTACACCTTC
TRBV27	TRBJ1-5	NA	TRBD1	CASSFLYRGEGQPQHF	TGTGCCAGCAGTTTTCTGTACAGGGGGGAAGGGCAGCCCCAGCATTTT
TRBV4-1	TRBJ2-7	NA	TRBD1	CASSQGLGQTSYEQYF	TGCGCCAGCAGCCAGGGCCTGGGACAGACTTCCTACGAGCAGTACTTC
TRBV4-2	TRBJ2-6	once	TRBD1	CASSQDRVAGGRSNVLTF	TGTGCCAGCAGCCAAGATAGGGTGGCAGGGGGCCGTTCCAACGTCCTGACTTTC
TRBV7-9	TRBJ1-2	few	NA	CASSSWLGQSYGYTF	TGTGCCAGCAGCTCTTGGCTTGGGCAGAGCTATGGCTACACCTTC
TRBV27	TRBJ2-7	NA	NA	CASSFRRTSIYEQYF	TGTGCCAGCAGTTTCCGCCGAACTAGTATCTACGAGCAGTACTTC
TRBV5-1	TRBJ2-2	NA	NA	CASSLGGDTGELFF	TGCGCCAGCAGCTTGGGCGGGGACACCGGGGAGCTGTTTTTT
TRBV5-1	TRBJ2-1	NA	NA	CASSLVVSTGVPEQFF	TGCGCCAGCAGCTTGGTGGTATCGACGGGAGTCCCTGAGCAGTTCTTC
TRBV6-6	TRBJ1-2	NA	TRBD1	CASSTQGSSHYGYTF	TGTGCCAGCAGTACACAGGGGTCTTCTCACTATGGCTACACCTTC
TRBV6-5	TRBJ1-1	NA	NA	CASSYSWGGTTEAFF	TGTGCCAGCAGTTACTCATGGGGTGGCACCACTGAAGCTTTCTTT
TRBV19	TRBJ2-5	NA	TRBD1	CASSRDRDKETQYF	TGTGCCAGTAGTAGAGACAGGGACAAAGAGACCCAGTACTTC
TRBV27	TRBJ1-5	NA	NA	CATSTGVSNQPQHF	TGTGCCACCTCGACAGGAGTTAGCAATCAGCCCCAGCATTTT
TRBV27	TRBJ2-3	NA	TRBD2	CASSNPGLAGGPDTQYF	TGTGCCAGCAGCAATCCGGGACTAGCGGGAGGGCCGGATACGCAGTATTTT
TRBV5-1	TRBJ2-2	NA	NA	CASRQTNTGELFF	TGCGCCAGCCGACAGACGAACACCGGGGAGCTGTTTTTT
TRBV6-1	TRBJ1-5	NA	NA	CASSSGVYQPQHF	TGTGCCAGCAGTTCAGGGGTATATCAGCCCCAGCATTTT
TRBV2	TRBJ2-5	NA	NA	CASSVQGQETQYF	TGTGCCAGCAGCGTACAGGGACAAGAGACCCAGTACTTC
TRBV4-2	TRBJ2-2	NA	NA	CASSQETGANTGELFF	TGTGCCAGCAGCCAAGAGACGGGCGCGAACACCGGGGAGCTGTTTTTT
TRBV2	TRBJ2-5	NA	NA	CALGNRETQYF	TGTGCCCTGGGGAATAGGGAGACCCAGTACTTC
TRBV9	TRBJ2-3	NA	TRBD1	CASSKGQHLTDTQYF	TGTGCCAGCAGCAAGGGACAGCACCTCACAGATACGCAGTATTTT
TRBV4-1	TRBJ1-2	NA	TRBD1	CASSPPGQGFYGYTF	TGCGCCAGCAGCCCCCCGGGACAGGGCTTCTATGGCTACACCTTC
TRBV18	TRBJ1-1	NA	NA	CASSPQGMNTEAFF	TGTGCCAGCTCACCCCAAGGGATGAACACTGAAGCTTTCTTT
TRBV5-1	TRBJ2-3	NA	NA	CASSLEGSADTQYF	TGCGCCAGCAGCTTGGAAGGTTCGGCGGATACGCAGTATTTT
TRBV7-2	TRBJ2-7	once	TRBD1	CASSLVGTGYYEQYF	TGTGCCAGCAGCTTAGTTGGGACAGGGTACTACGAGCAGTACTTC